This note documents a single T cell receptor (beta chain) sequence. Its antigen is currently unknown. The V gene's germline CDR1 is SGHAT and CDR2 FQDESV (reference sequence). Trimming took 5 bases from V and 6 from J, leaving 17 bases between them. The CDR3 contains 14 residues. The sample comes from a study of read filtering for tumor transcriptome and immune sequencing. Study-wide points: IR-seq captured clonotypes deeper and more reliably than RNA-seq.

This library used roughly 400 ng RNA and molecular barcoded adaptors spanning alpha/delta and beta/gamma chains. TCRdb re-called the reads through MiXCR, storing one row per CDR3 protein. The sample has 75,000 to 90,000 distinct CDR3 sequences, roughly an eighth seen once. Sequenced: a population of CD138-negative cells sorted from bone marrow. The chain is built from TRBV11-1 and TRBJ2-7; D might be TRBD1 (5 bases). The TCR sequence derives from a donor aged 40 or over with multiple myeloma. For the CDR3, the DNA is TGTGCCAGCAGCCCCAACCGAGGAAGGGGCGAGCAGTACTTC. Residues: CASSPNRGRGEQYF.